Below are 17 T cell receptor beta chains sequenced from a single sample in a study of T cells after yellow fever vaccination. TCRdb redid the calling of the 5' RACE reads with MiXCR, one entry per CDR3 protein. The repertoire holds under 550,000 distinct CDR3 sequences, with 21% as singletons. Source: PBMCs, taken less than 25 days after the first yellow fever vaccination. These receptors originate from a man between 18 and 29 years old who received the YFV17D yellow fever vaccine.

This clonotype was picked up a small number of times. The chain's CDR3 is CASSFDRTEAFF. The CDR3 region has the DNA TGTGCCAGCAGTTTTGACAGAACTGAAGCTTTCTTT. The chain is built from TRBV6-2 or TRBV6-3 and TRBJ1-1; perhaps TRBD1 as D (5 bases). This CDR3 has 12 amino acids. Trimming removed 4 bases at V and 5 bases at J, with 8 bases between. Germline V lookup: CDR1 MNHEY, CDR2 SVGEGT.

This clonotype has only a few counts. This CDR3 is CSARVPAGETQYF. The CDR3 region has the DNA TGCAGTGCTAGAGTCCCGGCCGGAGAGACCCAGTACTTC. The chain has TRBV20-1 and TRBJ2-5; the D is unclear. The germline gives CDR1 DFQATT, CDR2 SNEGSKA (reference sequence). The CDR3 length is 13 residues. Trimming pared 1 base from V and 4 bases from J, leaving 10 bases between.

The rearrangement joins TRBV29-1 to TRBJ1-5; D may be TRBD1 (6 bases). The V end was cut by 4 bases, the J end by 7 bases, with 11 bases between. This CDR3 is built from 12 residues. CDR1 and CDR2 from the germline V gene are SQVTM and ANQGSEA. The CDR3 sequence: CSVGQGKQPQHF. CDR3 coding DNA: TGCAGCGTTGGGCAGGGGAAACAGCCCCAGCATTTT.

The chain joins TRBV7-9 to TRBJ2-5, with TRBD1 identical over 8 bases. Germline CDR1 SEHNR, CDR2 FQNEAQ (reference sequence). V gave up 6 bases and J gave up 2 bases; unmatched junction bases: 5. The CDR3 sequence is 14 residues long. CDR3: CASRPRQGQETQYF. The CDR3, as DNA: TGTGCCAGCAGGCCTAGACAGGGGCAAGAGACCCAGTACTTC.

The V call is TRBV5-1, the J call TRBJ2-2; either TRBD1 or TRBD2 may fit D (5 bases each). V was cut by 4 bases and J by 16 bases, with 23 bases left in between. The CDR3 sequence is 14 residues long. Per the germline V gene, CDR1 is SGHRS and CDR2 is YFSETQ. CDR3 residues: CASSPYRDGGVKFF. In DNA, the CDR3 is TGCGCCAGCAGCCCGTATCGGGACGGTGGGGTGAAGTTTTTT. Together with reference TRBV5-1 and TRBJ2-2, the CDR3 gives the full variable domain: KAGVTQTPRYLIKTRGQQVTLSCSPISGHRSVSWYQQTPGQGLQFLFEYFSETQRNKGNFPGRFSGRQFSNSRSEMNVSTLELGDSALYLCASSPYRDGGVKFFGEGSRLTVL.

This chain uses TRBV5-1 with TRBJ2-6, with 8 nucleotides matching TRBD1. CDR1 is SGHRS, CDR2 YFSETQ, per germline. The length of the CDR3 is 15 residues. Unmatched junction bases numbered 6, after V lost 4 bases and J lost 6 bases. The CDR3 reads CASSPGQGSANVLTF. In nucleotides, the CDR3 is TGCGCCAGCAGCCCCGGACAGGGATCGGCCAACGTCCTGACTTTC.

The V gene is TRBV23-1, the J gene TRBJ2-6; no clear D gene. TRBV23-1 is filed as an ORF, its function uncertain. The CDR3 has 21 residues. The ends were cut back, 3 bases at V and 0 bases at J, with 24 bases in the middle. CDR3 region: CASSHYIRRAPCASGANVLTF. CDR3 coding DNA: TGCGCCAGCAGTCATTACATCCGCCGGGCCCCCTGTGCCTCTGGGGCCAACGTCCTGACTTTC.

V and J are TRBV20-1 and TRBJ2-5, with 12 nucleotides matching TRBD2. The CDR3 extends over 15 amino acids. Per germline, CDR1 DFQATT and CDR2 SNEGSKA (reference sequence). J was trimmed by 3 bases and V by 6 bases; bases with no gene match: 8. The CDR3 loop is CSAKTSGGPKETQYF. As DNA, the CDR3 is TGCAGTGCCAAAACTAGCGGGGGGCCTAAAGAGACCCAGTACTTC.

The chain couples TRBV5-1 to TRBJ1-4; D remains ambiguous. The CDR3 is 12 residues long. Deletions cut 0 bases from V and 6 bases from J, with 3 bases between. The germline V gene has CDR1 SGHRS and CDR2 YFSETQ. The CDR3 DNA is TGCGCCAGCAGCTTGGGATATGAAAAACTGTTTTTT. The encoded protein is CASSLGYEKLFF.

The genes are TRBV4-3 and TRBJ1-2, with 9 bases lining up with TRBD1. Unmatched junction bases numbered 7, after V lost 4 bases and J lost 4 bases. Germline assignment: CDR1 LGHNA and CDR2 YSLEER. The CDR3 is 15 residues long. CDR3 residues: CASSPGTGFGYGYTF. CDR3 sequence (DNA): TGCGCCAGCAGCCCCGGGACAGGGTTCGGCTATGGCTACACCTTC.

This clonotype was counted only a few times. The chain combines TRBV5-1 with TRBJ2-7; D is unclear. This CDR3 contains 14 residues. Trimming took 0 bases from V and 3 from J, leaving 10 bases between them. Germline CDR1 and CDR2: SGHRS and YFSETQ. The CDR3 nucleotides are TGCGCCAGCAGCTTGGCACCGTCCGTCTACGAGCAGTACGTC. Translating it yields CASSLAPSVYEQYV.

The chain recombines TRBV10-3 with TRBJ2-3; 7 nucleotides align to TRBD1. The CDR3 spans 13 residues. Germline trimming cut 11 bases from V and 4 bases from J; bases unmatched to any gene: 9. Looked up from germline, CDR1 is ENHRY and CDR2 is SYGVKD. The CDR3 region is CALKTGKADTQYF. The CDR3 region has the DNA TGTGCCCTCAAGACAGGGAAAGCAGATACGCAGTATTTT.

The sample holds many counts of this clonotype. CDR3 in DNA: TGTGCCAGCAGCTTGGTGGCCACTGGGGTTTACGAGCAGTACTTC. Amino acid sequence: CASSLVATGVYEQYF. The chain employs TRBV5-5 and TRBJ2-7; D unclear. The CDR3 is 15 residues long. Trimming took 0 bases from V and 4 from J, leaving 14 bases between them. CDR1 and CDR2 from the germline V gene are SGHKS and YYEKEE (reference sequence).

This clonotype was observed a handful of times. The chain joins TRBV7-9 to TRBJ1-5; D gene ambiguous. V lost 5 bases and J 6 bases, leaving 17 bases between the germline ends. This CDR3 spans 15 amino acids. The V gene's germline CDR1 is SEHNR and CDR2 FQNEAQ (reference sequence). CDR3 loop: CASSLGTRVGQPQHF. DNA of the CDR3: TGTGCCAGCAGCCTAGGCACCCGGGTGGGTCAGCCCCAGCATTTT.

The rearrangement uses TRBV7-2 and TRBJ2-5; no definite D call. Germline lookup yields CDR1 SGHTA and CDR2 FQGNSA. The length of the CDR3 is 14 residues. The V and J ends lost 0 bases and 2 bases respectively, with 7 bases between them. CDR3 sequence: CASSLAPPQETQYF. The CDR3 nucleotides are TGTGCCAGCAGCTTAGCTCCCCCACAAGAGACCCAGTACTTC.

This clonotype occurred many times. The rearrangement joins TRBV5-5 to TRBJ1-1; D not certain. The CDR3 runs to 15 residues. The germline gives CDR1 SGHKS, CDR2 YYEKEE (reference sequence). The V and J ends lost 3 bases and 0 bases respectively, with 12 bases between them. The CDR3 is CASSSLQIMNTEAFF. The CDR3 nucleotides are TGTGCCAGCAGCTCGTTACAGATTATGAACACTGAAGCTTTCTTT.

The table lists this clonotype with a few counts. CDR3 amino acids: CASSQGQPRLLPTDTQYF. CDR3 coding DNA: TGCGCCAGCAGCCAAGGCCAGCCTCGCCTGCTCCCCACAGATACGCAGTATTTT. The gene calls are TRBV4-1 and TRBJ2-3; the D is unclear. The CDR3 totals 18 residues. Deletions cut 1 base from V and 2 bases from J, with 19 bases between. Germline loops: CDR1 MGHRA, CDR2 YSYEKL.